Sequencing of this T cell receptor beta chain was carried out in a study of prognosis after radiotherapy for stage I lung cancer. Study background: Therapy given concurrently with stereotactic body radiotherapy reached no patient. General study points: Reportedly, patients with and without metastases differed in TRBV and TRBJ gene usage. After stereotactic body radiation therapy, patients with later distant metastases showed lower Shannon entropy.

Template was genomic DNA; TCR beta CDR3 amplified in two multiplex PCR rounds. Individual primers that were specific to each TRBV and TRBJ gene served in first-round PCR. TCRdb processed the multiplex PCR reads anew with MiXCR; each CDR3 protein has one entry. The data contain about 12,000 distinct CDR3 sequences, about 51% of them singletons. The CDR3 runs to 15 residues. Trimming removed 7 bases from V and 2 bases from J, with 15 bases in between. Germline loops: CDR1 MDHEN, CDR2 SYDVKM. About this clonotype: What it recognizes is unknown.

Blood, six milliliters, was collected at each of two time points. The clonotype was recovered from a donor aged 50 or older with non-small cell lung cancer. The genes are TRBV28 and TRBJ1-5; unclear D gene. The specimen was PBMCs, collected before or after stereotactic body radiation therapy (not recorded which). CDR3 sequence: CASKLQHRGNQPQHF. In DNA, the CDR3 is TGTGCCAGCAAACTACAGCATCGGGGCAATCAGCCCCAGCATTTT.